The 16 T cell receptor beta chains presented below share a single source sample, sequenced in a study of CDR3 diversity in severe acne. TCRdb re-called the PCR reads with MiXCR, one entry per CDR3 protein. The sample holds more than 70,000 distinct CDR3 sequences, approximately 54% seen once. The material sequenced was blood. The receptors come from a male donor with severe acne vulgaris.

V and J are TRBV28 and TRBJ2-3, with D possibly TRBD2 on 5 matching bases. Per germline, CDR1 MDHEN and CDR2 SYDVKM. The CDR3 is 14 residues long. Trimming removed 5 bases from V and 2 bases from J, with 11 bases in between. For the CDR3, the DNA is TGTGCCAGCAGTCCCAGCGGCACCACAGATACGCAGTATTTT. The encoded protein is CASSPSGTTDTQYF.

The J gene is TRBJ2-7, the V gene TRBV7-9; possibly TRBD1 for D (5 bases). Deletions cut 5 bases from V and 1 base from J, with 15 bases between. The CDR3 has 15 amino acids. The germline CDR1 and CDR2 sequences are SEHNR and FQNEAQ (reference sequence). CDR3 protein: CASSPAGASSYEQYF. The DNA of the CDR3 is TGTGCCAGCAGCCCAGCTGGGGCGAGTTCCTACGAGCAGTACTTC. Looking up the rest from reference TRBV7-9 and TRBJ2-7 gives the full variable domain: DTGVSQNPRHKITKRGQNVTFRCDPISEHNRLYWYRQTLGQGPEFLTYFQNEAQLEKSRLLSDRFSAERPKGSFSTLEIQRTEQGDSAMYLCASSPAGASSYEQYFGPGTRLTVT.

V usage is TRBV7-2 and J usage is TRBJ1-6; 8 nucleotides line up with TRBD1. Germline CDR1 and CDR2: SGHTA and FQGNSA. The CDR3 is 15 residues long. J was trimmed by 2 bases and V by 10 bases; bases with no gene match: 7. In nucleotides, the CDR3 is TGTGCCACCCAGGACAGGGAGCCCTATAATTCACCCCTCCACTTT. Translated: CATQDREPYNSPLHF.

The CDR3 protein is CASTEGQGIADTEAFF. CDR3 nucleotides: TGTGCCAGCACCGAGGGACAGGGTATTGCGGACACTGAAGCTTTCTTT. The rearrangement links TRBV2 to TRBJ1-1, with TRBD1 matching 9 bases. Germline assignment: CDR1 SNHLY and CDR2 FYNNEI. The CDR3 is 16 residues long. J gave up 3 bases and V 7 bases, and 12 bases lay outside the gene matches.

The sample holds many counts of this clonotype. This chain joins TRBV29-1 and TRBJ2-3; no clear D gene. CDR3 size: 14 residues. Germline V gives CDR1 SQVTM, CDR2 ANQGSEA. Trimming removed 2 bases from V and 1 base from J, with 10 bases in between. The DNA of the CDR3 is TGCAGCGTTGAAAGATCACATCGCACAGATACGCAGTATTTT. The encoded protein is CSVERSHRTDTQYF.

This clonotype is a singleton in its sample. This chain joins TRBV10-3 and TRBJ2-2; TRBD2 agrees at 10 bases. After removal of 3 bases from V and 4 bases from J, the junction contained 8 bases not matched to a gene. The germline gives CDR1 ENHRY, CDR2 SYGVKD. CDR3 length equals 17 residues. The CDR3 loop is CAISEGLAGAGTGELFF. CDR3 nucleotides: TGTGCCATCAGTGAAGGGCTAGCGGGAGCGGGCACCGGGGAGCTGTTTTTT.

This clonotype was recorded many times. J is TRBJ2-5 and V is TRBV19; 8 nucleotides line up with TRBD2. With 1 base clipped from V and 10 bases from J, the junction kept 8 bases outside the gene matches. This CDR3 contains 14 residues. Germline assignment: CDR1 LNHDA and CDR2 SQIVND (reference sequence). The CDR3 is CASSIAAGSGGQYF. CDR3 DNA sequence: TGTGCCAGTAGTATAGCGGCGGGGAGCGGGGGCCAGTACTTC.

The genes are TRBV13 and TRBJ2-1; 10 bases are shared with TRBD2. CDR3 length: 15 residues. The V and J ends lost 4 bases and 7 bases, in that order; junction bases with no gene match: 7. Germline CDR1 is PRHDT and CDR2 is FYEKMQ (reference sequence). CDR3 sequence reads: CASSSGLALVNEQFF. Here the CDR3 DNA reads TGTGCCAGCAGCTCGGGACTAGCGCTGGTAAATGAGCAGTTCTTC.

The V and J genes are TRBV5-1 and TRBJ2-7; D unresolved. Germline V gene data show CDR1 as SGHRS and CDR2 as YFSETQ. V lost 0 bases and J lost 7, with 11 bases in between. The CDR3 has 13 amino acids. CDR3: CASSLGVPREQYF. CDR3 DNA sequence: TGCGCCAGCAGCTTGGGGGTCCCGCGAGAGCAGTACTTC. The complete variable domain, with remaining parts taken from reference TRBV5-1 and TRBJ2-7, reads KAGVTQTPRYLIKTRGQQVTLSCSPISGHRSVSWYQQTPGQGLQFLFEYFSETQRNKGNFPGRFSGRQFSNSRSEMNVSTLELGDSALYLCASSLGVPREQYFGPGTRLTVT.

This clonotype was found a few times. The V call is TRBV6-5, the J call TRBJ2-2; perhaps D is TRBD1 or TRBD2 (5 bases each). The CDR3 is made up of 16 amino acids. Trimming left V 0 bases short and J 3 bases short, with 11 bases between. Germline V gene sequence: CDR1 MNHEY, CDR2 SVGAGI. The DNA for the CDR3 is TGTGCCAGCAGTTACTCGATGAGGGGATACACCGGGGAGCTGTTTTTT. Its protein product is CASSYSMRGYTGELFF.

This clonotype showed up many times. The rearrangement links TRBV15 to TRBJ1-1, with D possibly matching TRBD1 (5 bases). The V and J ends lost 0 bases and 3 bases respectively, with 11 bases between them. Germline V gene data show CDR1 as LNHNV and CDR2 as YYDKDF (reference sequence). The length of the CDR3 is 15 residues. The CDR3 region has the DNA TGTGCCACCAGCAGAGATGGAGGGGTGGACACTGAAGCTTTCTTT. It is translated as CATSRDGGVDTEAFF.

The chain carries TRBV9 and TRBJ2-5; 13 nucleotides agree with TRBD2. CDR1 and CDR2 (germline): SGDLS, YYNGEE. This CDR3 is 18 amino acids long. V gave up 4 bases and J gave up 1 base; unmatched junction bases: 10. The CDR3 loop reads CASSQDPGLAGFQETQYF. Here the CDR3 DNA reads TGTGCCAGCAGCCAAGATCCGGGACTAGCGGGATTCCAAGAGACCCAGTACTTC. Complete variable domain (other parts from reference TRBV9 and TRBJ2-5): DSGVTQTPKHLITATGQRVTLRCSPRSGDLSVYWYQQSLDQGLQFLIQYYNGEERAKGNILERFSAQQFPDLHSELNLSSLELGDSALYFCASSQDPGLAGFQETQYFGPGTRLLVL.

The V call is TRBV20-1, the J call TRBJ2-7; 7 bases align to TRBD1. The CDR3 runs 15 residues. Germline loops: CDR1 DFQATT, CDR2 SNEGSKA (reference sequence). The V segment lost 6 bases and the J segment 3 bases; nucleotides outside the gene matches: 14. The CDR3 nucleotides read TGCAGTGCGTCGGCCGGGACAGCCTTCCTCTACGAGCAGTACTTC. As protein: CSASAGTAFLYEQYF.

Remarks on this clonotype: A single base separates this from a much larger clone, so it may be a read error. The chain couples TRBV7-2 to TRBJ1-5; no clear D gene. Germline V gives CDR1 SGHTA, CDR2 FQGNSA. The CDR3 extends over 15 amino acids. The CDR3 protein is CASSFVSKSNQPQRF. DNA for the CDR3: TGTGCCAGCAGCTTCGTCAGCAAGAGCAATCAGCCCCAGCGTTTT.

CDR3 sequence: CASSLVKGGELFF. DNA of the CDR3: TGTGCCAGCAGCCTCGTGAAGGGCGGGGAGCTGTTTTTT. V is TRBV3-1 and J is TRBJ2-2, with D unclear. Between the trimmed V and J ends, which lost 4 bases and 7 bases, there was a span of 10 bases. The CDR3 contains 13 residues. Germline lookup yields CDR1 LGHDT and CDR2 YNNKEL (reference sequence).

This clonotype has a count of ten or more. The chain combines TRBV7-9 with TRBJ2-1; unclear D gene. The CDR3 sequence is 14 residues long. V was pared by 5 bases and J by 7 bases, with 15 bases between. Germline V gene sequence: CDR1 SEHNR, CDR2 FQNEAQ (reference sequence). The CDR3 nucleotides are TGTGCCAGCAGCCAAGGCCCCGCTGAGAATGAGCAGTTCTTC. Its translation: CASSQGPAENEQFF.